Below are 18 T cell receptor beta chains sequenced from a single sample in a study of cytomegalovirus exposure and HLA in healthy donors. In the PCR, 60 Vbeta and 13 Jbeta primers were used. Measured with immunoSEQ multiplex PCR; TCRdb has only the in-frame clones, and not every one. This table holds 100,000 to 150,000 clones. Specimen: PBMCs. Receptors originate from a woman aged 40-49 years in good health and CMV-seronegative.

The genes are TRBV10-2 and TRBJ2-3, with 8 bases identical to TRBD1. CDR1 is WSHSY and CDR2 is SAAADI in the germline V gene. The CDR3 spans 15 residues. V shed 2 bases and J 2 bases; nucleotides not matched to a gene: 3. CDR3 bases: TGCGCCAGCAGTGAGCCAGGGGGCAACACAGATACGCAGTATTTT. Amino acids: CASSEPGGNTDTQYF.

For this clone: One end of the junction does not line up with germline, which may come from a read error. V is TRBV11-1 and J is TRBJ2-7, with D perhaps matching TRBD2 (6 bases). The CDR3 totals 12 residues. Germline V CDR1 and CDR2: SGHAT, FQDESV (reference sequence). In nucleotides, the CDR3 is TGTGCCAGCAGCTTAGCCGGGACTCCCGTCCACTTC. It yields the protein CASSLAGTPVHF.

The chain combines TRBV2 with TRBJ2-5; no reliable D call. The tail of the sequence fits TRBJ2-7 better, so the J call may be wrong. The CDR3 extends over 12 amino acids. Germline assignment: CDR1 SNHLY and CDR2 FYNNEI. Here the CDR3 reads CASKAGNYEQYF. In DNA form, the CDR3 reads TGTGCCAGCAAGGCCGGAAACTACGAGCAGTACTTC.

The chain combines TRBV6-6 with TRBJ1-2; D uncertain. The V and J ends lost 0 bases and 5 bases respectively, with 13 bases between them. This CDR3 contains 15 residues. Germline V gene sequence: CDR1 MNHNY, CDR2 SVGAGI (reference sequence). CDR3 coding DNA: TGTGCCAGCAGTTACTCGATTGGGGAGAGTTATGGCTACACCTTC. Translating it yields CASSYSIGESYGYTF.

CDR3 DNA: TGTGCCAGCACTAACCCCCCCGGGGGGGTCACCTTC. Amino acid sequence: CASTNPPGGVTF. The chain is built from TRBV28 and TRBJ1-2, with a possible D match to TRBD1 (5 bases). The germline CDR1 and CDR2 sequences are MDHEN and SYDVKM. The CDR3 consists of 12 residues. The V end lost 7 bases, the J end lost 13 bases, and 19 bases lay between the germline ends.

The chain recombines TRBV5-4 with TRBJ1-2, with TRBD1 matching 9 bases. Germline trimming cut 4 bases from V and 5 bases from J; bases unmatched to any gene: 12. This CDR3 contains 16 residues. Germline V gene sequence: CDR1 SGHNT, CDR2 YYREEE (reference sequence). The CDR3 sequence: CASSLVPGQGHYGYTF. The CDR3 DNA follows: TGTGCCAGCAGCCTCGTCCCGGGACAGGGTCATTATGGCTACACCTTC.

The chain carries TRBV9 and TRBJ1-3, with a weak D call TRBD1 (5 bases). The V gene lost 3 bases and the J gene lost 2 bases, with 9 bases spanning the gap. Germline loops: CDR1 SGDLS, CDR2 YYNGEE. The CDR3 is made up of 14 amino acids. CDR3 sequence reads: CASSEVGAGNTIYF. DNA of the CDR3: TGTGCCAGCAGCGAGGTAGGGGCTGGAAACACCATATATTTT.

The chain employs TRBV9 and TRBJ2-3; the D is unclear. V was clipped by 3 bases and J by 6 bases, with 8 bases between them. CDR1 is SGDLS and CDR2 is YYNGEE in the germline V gene. CDR3 length equals 12 residues. In DNA, the CDR3 is TGTGCCAGCAGCGGGTACTTGGATACGCAGTATTTT. It translates to CASSGYLDTQYF. The full variable domain, with the rest looked up from reference TRBV9 and TRBJ2-3, is DSGVTQTPKHLITATGQRVTLRCSPRSGDLSVYWYQQSLDQGLQFLIQYYNGEERAKGNILERFSAQQFPDLHSELNLSSLELGDSALYFCASSGYLDTQYFGPGTRLTVL.

The chain uses TRBV9 and TRBJ1-2; D is possibly TRBD1 (5 bases). Germline V lookup: CDR1 SGDLS, CDR2 YYNGEE. Deletions cut 3 bases from V and 3 bases from J, with 15 bases between. The CDR3 contains 15 residues. CDR3 coding DNA: TGTGCCAGCAGCGCATCTCCGGGGGGGTACTATGGCTACACCTTC. It translates to CASSASPGGYYGYTF.

This rearrangement joins TRBV11-2 to TRBJ2-6; maybe TRBD2 (5 bases). V was trimmed by 3 bases and J by 4 bases, leaving 13 bases between them. Germline CDR1 and CDR2: SGHAT and FQNNGV. The CDR3 covers 16 residues. As DNA, the CDR3 is TGTGCCAGCAGCTTCGAGAGGGTAGCAGGGGCCAACGTCCTGACTTTC. It translates to CASSFERVAGANVLTF.

V usage is TRBV12-5 and J usage is TRBJ2-3; 7 positions agree with TRBD1. This CDR3 comprises 14 residues. The V gene's germline CDR1 is LGHNT and CDR2 FRNRAP. The junction had 8 bases not matched to a gene; V was cut back by 7 bases and J by 4 bases. CDR3 sequence: CASARDSTADTQYF. CDR3 DNA: TGTGCTAGTGCCCGGGACAGTACTGCAGATACGCAGTATTTT.

Remarks on this clone: In this CDR3 the conserved last residue, phenylalanine or tryptophan, is missing, so a read error is likely. The chain links TRBV7-8 to TRBJ1-1; D remains unclear. The germline CDR1 and CDR2 sequences are SGHVS and FQNEAQ. This CDR3 contains 16 residues. With 2 bases removed from V and 4 bases from J, the gap between germline ends came to 17 bases. The CDR3 nucleotides read TGTGCCAGCAGCTTATTTGGGAAACCAGCGGGCACTGAAGCTTTCTCT. It yields the protein CASSLFGKPAGTEAFS.

The CDR3 DNA sequence: TGTGCCAGCAGCGTCGGTAAGAACACTGAAGCTTTCTTT. Residues: CASSVGKNTEAFF. This chain links TRBV7-8 with TRBJ1-1; D unresolved. The V end lost 5 bases, the J end lost 1 base, and 8 bases lay between the germline ends. In germline, CDR1 is SGHVS, CDR2 FQNEAQ. CDR3 size: 13 residues. Complete variable domain (other parts from reference TRBV7-8 and TRBJ1-1): GAGVSQSPRYKVAKRGQDVALRCDPISGHVSLFWYQQALGQGPEFLTYFQNEAQLDKSGLPSDRFFAERPEGSVSTLKIQRTQQEDSAVYLCASSVGKNTEAFFGQGTRLTVV.

The chain employs TRBV27 and TRBJ1-2; D is possibly TRBD1 (5 bases). V lost 5 bases and J lost 2, with 27 bases in between. Germline-derived CDR1 and CDR2 are MNHEY and SMNVEV (reference sequence). This CDR3 contains 19 residues. CDR3 coding DNA: TGTGCCAGCAGTCCCCAGGCCCCCTCAGGGCGAACTTTCAACTATGGCTACACCTTC. Amino acids: CASSPQAPSGRTFNYGYTF.

The chain recombines TRBV20-1 with TRBJ2-5, with a possible D match to TRBD1 (5 bases). Trimming stripped 6 bases from V and 3 bases from J, with 8 bases between. Germline V gene data show CDR1 as DFQATT and CDR2 as SNEGSKA (reference sequence). The CDR3 is made up of 11 amino acids. This CDR3 is CSASTEETQYF. CDR3 nucleotide sequence: TGCAGTGCGTCGACAGAAGAGACCCAGTACTTC.

The rearrangement uses TRBV11-2 and TRBJ2-7; no clear D. There are 13 residues in the CDR3. The germline V gene has CDR1 SGHAT and CDR2 FQNNGV. Trimming pared 0 bases from V and 9 bases from J, leaving 12 bases between. The CDR3 region has the DNA TGTGCCAGCAGCTTAGATCTTGGCCGATCGCAGTACTTC. Protein: CASSLDLGRSQYF.

The chain is built from TRBV4-1 and TRBJ2-1; 12 bases map to TRBD2. Losses at the gene ends were 2 bases for V and 4 bases for J; bases not matched to a gene: 9. The CDR3 runs 18 residues. The germline CDR1 and CDR2 sequences are MGHRA and YSYEKL. CDR3: CASSQFELAGGRYNEQFF. Here the CDR3 DNA reads TGCGCCAGCAGCCAATTCGAACTAGCGGGGGGTCGATACAATGAGCAGTTCTTC.

The CDR3 spells CASSLGSSGKSYEQYF. Here the CDR3 DNA reads TGCGCCAGCAGCTTGGGGTCTAGCGGGAAATCGTACGAGCAGTACTTC. This chain connects TRBV5-1 to TRBJ2-7; 9 nucleotides match TRBD2. Germline V CDR1 and CDR2: SGHRS, YFSETQ. The CDR3 has 16 residues. Trimming removed 0 bases from V and 4 bases from J; junction bases left unmatched: 8.